The sequence of this T cell receptor (beta chain) was determined in a study of blood T cell repertoires in COVID-19. The CDR3 loop spans 14 amino acids. V lost 3 bases, J lost 3 bases, and 5 bases stayed unmatched. Germline assignment: CDR1 LGHNA and CDR2 YSLEER. The table came from immunoSEQ multiplex PCR; TCRdb's copy has only in-frame clones and leaves some out. This sample has 150,000 or so clones, with approximately 83% found just once. This clone appeared a single time. The chain is built from TRBV4-3 and TRBJ2-7; TRBD1 agrees at 7 bases. Sequencing was carried out using peripheral blood. The clonotype was recovered from a woman at least 80 years old with acute or convalescent COVID-19. Here the CDR3 reads CASSQDRQGYEQYF. The CDR3 bases are TGCGCCAGCAGCCAGGATCGACAGGGCTACGAGCAGTACTTC.